The source of this TCR beta chain is a study of monozygotic twins with inflammatory bowel disease. CDR3 length equals 15 residues. Looked up from germline, CDR1 is DFQATT and CDR2 is SNEGSKA (reference sequence). From its re-call of the 5' RACE reads, TCRdb lists each CDR3 protein once, without DNA. The sample table includes just over 300,000 distinct CDR3 sequences. Regarding this clonotype: Its specificity is not known.

Findings of the study overall: Researchers report that IBD patients shared fewer clonotypes with others than healthy twins, especially amid disease activity. IBD patients had lower TCRbeta diversity (inverse Simpson) than healthy co-twins.

Total RNA isolation used whole blood (no T cell sorting was performed). Sequencing was performed on blood. The chain has TRBV20-1 and TRBJ1-2; with no DNA, the TCRdb D assignment of TRBD1 cannot be verified. The sequence derives from a human donor with ulcerative colitis or Crohn's disease, or a healthy co-twin of an affected twin (not recorded which). Here the CDR3 reads CSARDPTGQRAGYTF.